Shown below are 9 T cell receptor beta chains from a single sample sequenced in a study of blood T cells in healthy people across ages. Using a J-beta primer mix together with a sample-barcoded 5' primer, a second PCR was run for about 6 to 12 cycles. TCRdb called the 5' RACE reads again in MiXCR, with one record for every CDR3 protein. The table lists approximately 1.5 million distinct CDR3 sequences, about 35% of them singletons. Specimen: blood. Receptors originate from a woman aged 25-40 years in good health.

The chain has TRBV10-3 and TRBJ2-2, with 8 bases lining up with TRBD1. The V segment lost 2 bases and the J segment 4 bases; nucleotides outside the gene matches: 0. CDR3 length: 14 amino acids. Looked up from germline, CDR1 is ENHRY and CDR2 is SYGVKD. CDR3 loop: CAISETGGTGELFF. The CDR3 nucleotides read TGTGCCATCAGTGAGACAGGGGGCACCGGGGAGCTGTTTTTT.

This clonotype was seen only a few times. The genes are TRBV30 and TRBJ2-7, with 7 bases matching TRBD1. Germline V gene data show CDR1 as GTSNPN and CDR2 as SVGIG (reference sequence). Germline trimming cut 2 bases from V and 2 bases from J; bases unmatched to any gene: 9. There are 15 residues in the CDR3. CDR3 sequence reads: CAWSNRGVGTYEQYF. CDR3 nucleotides: TGTGCCTGGAGTAACAGGGGAGTAGGGACCTACGAGCAGTACTTC. Combining the CDR3 with reference TRBV30 and TRBJ2-7 gives the whole variable domain SQTIHQWPATLVQPVGSPLSLECTVEGTSNPNLYWYRQAAGRGLQLLFYSVGIGQISSEVPQNLSASRPQDRQFILSSKKLLLSDSGFYLCAWSNRGVGTYEQYFGPGTRLTVT.

This clonotype has just a few counts. In nucleotides, the CDR3 is TGTGCCTGGAGTGTTTTGGGGGTAGGGAACACTGAAGCTTTCTTT. Its protein is CAWSVLGVGNTEAFF. This sequence joins TRBV30 and TRBJ1-1; TRBD1 is a possible D gene (5 bases). Germline CDR1 GTSNPN, CDR2 SVGIG (reference sequence). The length of the CDR3 is 15 residues. Trimming stripped 0 bases from V and 1 base from J, with 12 bases between. The full variable domain, rest sourced from reference TRBV30 and TRBJ1-1, is SQTIHQWPATLVQPVGSPLSLECTVEGTSNPNLYWYRQAAGRGLQLLFYSVGIGQISSEVPQNLSASRPQDRQFILSSKKLLLSDSGFYLCAWSVLGVGNTEAFFGQGTRLTVV.

The chain carries TRBV6-6 and TRBJ2-3; D gene ambiguous. Trimming stripped 6 bases from V and 3 bases from J, with 10 bases between. The CDR3 has 13 residues. Germline lookup yields CDR1 MNHNY and CDR2 SVGAGI (reference sequence). The CDR3 DNA sequence: TGTGCCAGCAGAGAGCAACGAACAGATACGCAGTATTTT. Encoded protein: CASREQRTDTQYF.

This chain connects TRBV6-1 to TRBJ2-5; maybe TRBD1 (5 bases). V was trimmed by 3 bases and J by 5 bases, leaving 16 bases between them. Germline lookup yields CDR1 MNHNS and CDR2 SASEGT. This CDR3 has 15 amino acids. The CDR3 here is CASSDYRPRRETQYF. The CDR3 nucleotides read TGTGCCAGCAGTGATTACAGGCCCAGACGGGAGACCCAGTACTTC.

The J gene is TRBJ2-3, the V gene TRBV5-1; unclear D gene. The CDR3 runs to 16 residues. The V and J ends lost 2 bases and 1 base respectively, with 14 bases between them. Per the germline V gene, CDR1 is SGHRS and CDR2 is YFSETQ. CDR3: CASSLSWEPGTDTQYF. In DNA, the CDR3 is TGCGCCAGCAGCTTAAGCTGGGAACCGGGCACAGATACGCAGTATTTT.

The V gene is TRBV5-1, the J gene TRBJ1-6; D is unclear. Germline V lookup: CDR1 SGHRS, CDR2 YFSETQ. V was trimmed by 4 bases and J by 5 bases, leaving 4 bases between them. The CDR3 has 12 amino acids. CDR3 protein: CASSRNNSPLHF. The CDR3 DNA is TGCGCCAGCAGCCGCAATAATTCACCCCTCCACTTT.

This chain connects TRBV30 to TRBJ1-5; 8 positions agree with TRBD1. J was trimmed by 5 bases and V by 3 bases; bases with no gene match: 6. The CDR3 loop spans 14 amino acids. The V gene's germline CDR1 is GTSNPN and CDR2 SVGIG (reference sequence). The CDR3 reads CAWRDRARDQPQHF. In DNA, the CDR3 is TGTGCCTGGAGGGACAGGGCGAGGGATCAGCCCCAGCATTTT.

V and J are TRBV7-9 and TRBJ2-3, with D perhaps TRBD2 (6 bases). Deletions cut 5 bases from V and 4 bases from J, with 16 bases between. The CDR3 has 15 residues. Germline CDR1 reads SEHNR; CDR2 reads FQNEAQ (reference sequence). CDR3 sequence reads: CASSPVPSAADTQYF. In DNA form, the CDR3 reads TGTGCCAGCAGCCCAGTACCTAGCGCGGCAGATACGCAGTATTTT.